This TCR beta chain was identified in a study of memory CD8 T cells in hepatitis C reinfection. Study-level background: A positive HCV RNA test after two negatives ≥60 days apart defined reinfection.

Unmatched junction bases numbered 2, after V lost 1 base and J lost 1 base. The CDR3 consists of 14 residues. Germline loops: CDR1 SGHRS, CDR2 YFSETQ. Broader study findings: With five donors, public clonotype conclusions could not be definitive.

Time point noted: pre-reinfection, 55 to 20 weeks before reinfection detection. The sorted cells went straight to TCR sequencing with no prior in vitro expansion. A couple of donors provided sorted CD3+ CD8+ CD45RO- naive CD8 T cells at all three reinfection time points. Here immunoSEQ multiplex PCR was the method, and the copy in TCRdb shows in-frame clones only, minus some. The sample lists tens of thousands of clones, roughly 91% occurring once. On this clone itself: Its antigen is unknown.

What was sequenced was naive CD8+ T cells sorted from blood. The TCR comes from a young man with hepatitis C virus infection. The rearrangement joins TRBV5-1 to TRBJ2-7, with 7 nucleotides matching TRBD1. This chain's CDR3 is CASSLWGQSYEQYF. CDR3 sequence (DNA): TGCGCCAGCAGCTTGTGGGGACAGTCCTACGAGCAGTACTTC.